The sequence of this TCR beta chain was determined in a study of PD-L1 blockade in urothelial cancer. Study-level background: Male sex and bladder-origin urothelial cancer characterized about 90% of the 29 patients. Prior chemotherapy regimens per patient numbered 0 to 3. The median number of T cells present in blood samples was under 150,000. The study's findings and limits: A below-median TCR clonality in blood before treatment predicted better survival.

CDR3 size: 16 residues. Germline V lookup: CDR1 SEHNR, CDR2 FQNEAQ (reference sequence). The V gene end was trimmed by 3 bases and the J gene end by 2 bases; junction bases not matched to a gene: 6. In regard to this clone: Its specificity is unknown.

Sequencing was performed with immunoSEQ multiplex PCR; in TCRdb, only in-frame clones are kept and a portion is missing. The sample records roughly 36,000 clones, approximately 90% being singletons. The source was PBMCs, collected around atezolizumab (anti-PD-L1) treatment. V usage is TRBV7-9 and J usage is TRBJ2-2; TRBD1 aligns across 7 bases. This TCR came from a man aged 55 to 70 with urothelial cancer. CDR3: CASSFPGDSNTGELFF. The CDR3 DNA sequence: TGTGCCAGCAGCTTCCCCGGGGACAGCAACACCGGGGAGCTGTTTTTT.